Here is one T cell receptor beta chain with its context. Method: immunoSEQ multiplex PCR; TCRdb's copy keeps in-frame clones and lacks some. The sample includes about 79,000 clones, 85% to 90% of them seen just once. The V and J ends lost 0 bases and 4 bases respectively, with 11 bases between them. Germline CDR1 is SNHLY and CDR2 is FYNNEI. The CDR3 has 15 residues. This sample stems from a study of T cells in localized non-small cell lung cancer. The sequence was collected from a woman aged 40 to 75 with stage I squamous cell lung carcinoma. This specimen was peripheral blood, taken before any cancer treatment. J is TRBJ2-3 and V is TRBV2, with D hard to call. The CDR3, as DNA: TGTGCCAGCAGTGAAGCGCCTGGGTCCGCAGATACGCAGTATTTT. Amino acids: CASSEAPGSADTQYF.